One sample yielded the 2 T cell receptor beta chains listed below, sequenced in a study of OX40 agonist ivuxolimab in advanced cancers. Measured with immunoSEQ multiplex PCR; TCRdb has only the in-frame clones, and not every one. The table shows around 61,000 clones, with roughly 80% occurring only once. The source was CD4+ or CD8+ T cells sorted from blood, collected in a trial of the OX40 agonist ivuxolimab. Receptor source: an adult with an advanced solid tumor such as melanoma, head and neck, liver or kidney cancer.

A single count supports this clone. The chain combines TRBV6-6 with TRBJ1-5, with TRBD1 as a possible D gene (6 bases). The CDR3 length is 15 residues. The germline V gene encodes CDR1 MNHNY and CDR2 SVGAGI (reference sequence). V dropped 4 bases and J dropped 5 bases, with 15 bases sitting between them. The CDR3 spells CASSSPGAGDQPQHF. The CDR3 nucleotides read TGTGCCAGCAGTTCTCCAGGGGCCGGAGATCAGCCCCAGCATTTT.

V gene TRBV9 combines with J gene TRBJ1-1, with 7 bases identical to TRBD1. The germline CDR1 and CDR2 sequences are SGDLS and YYNGEE. Unmatched junction bases numbered 7, after V lost 0 bases and J lost 5 bases. This CDR3 region has 15 residues. The CDR3: CASSVGRGQGTEAFF. CDR3 sequence (DNA): TGTGCCAGCAGCGTAGGAAGGGGGCAGGGGACTGAAGCTTTCTTT.